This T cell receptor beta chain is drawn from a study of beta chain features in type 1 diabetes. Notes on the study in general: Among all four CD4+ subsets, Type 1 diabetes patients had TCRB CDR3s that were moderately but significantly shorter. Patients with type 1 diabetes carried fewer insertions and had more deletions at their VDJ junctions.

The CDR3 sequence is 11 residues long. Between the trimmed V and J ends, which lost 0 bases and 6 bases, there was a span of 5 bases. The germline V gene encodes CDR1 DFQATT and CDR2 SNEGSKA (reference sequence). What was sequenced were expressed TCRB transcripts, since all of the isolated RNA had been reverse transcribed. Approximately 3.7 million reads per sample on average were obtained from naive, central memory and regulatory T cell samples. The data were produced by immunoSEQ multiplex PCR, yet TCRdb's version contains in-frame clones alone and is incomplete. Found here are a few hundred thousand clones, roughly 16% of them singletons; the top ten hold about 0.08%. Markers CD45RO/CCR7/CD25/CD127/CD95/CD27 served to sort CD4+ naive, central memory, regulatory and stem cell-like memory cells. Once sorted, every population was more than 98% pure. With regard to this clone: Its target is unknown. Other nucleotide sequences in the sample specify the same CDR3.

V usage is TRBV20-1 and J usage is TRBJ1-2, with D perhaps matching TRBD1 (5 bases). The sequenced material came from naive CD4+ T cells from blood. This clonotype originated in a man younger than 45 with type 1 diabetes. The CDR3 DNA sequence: TGCAGTGCTAGAGACAGGGATGGCTACACCTTC. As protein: CSARDRDGYTF.